This is a list of T cell receptor beta chains from one sample in a study of metastatic and nonmetastatic thyroid tumors. TCRdb re-processed the PCR reads through MiXCR. Altogether more than 40,000 clones are present, 24% being singletons, with the ten largest covering 14%. What was sequenced was tumor tissue. These receptors were taken from a female donor with papillary thyroid cancer or a benign thyroid nodule (not recorded which). Some clones in this sample may be carry-over from other donors' samples. Both conserved end residues are part of each CDR3. A D gene is named only where the DNA matches it firmly. The size entry is marked missing in some rows and otherwise reads once, few, many or a size class.

v_gene	d_gene	j_gene	abundance	CDR3nt	CDR3aa
TRBV6-1	NA	TRBJ2-7	few	TGTGCCAGCAGTGAAGGGGACGTGCCACCATACGAGCAGTACTTC	CASSEGDVPPYEQYF
TRBV10-3	NA	TRBJ2-7	NA	TGTGCCATCAGTGAGGTCTACGAGCAGTACTTC	CAISEVYEQYF
TRBV10-3	NA	TRBJ1-1	few	TGTGCCATCAGTGAGTACCAGAACACTGAAGCTTTCTTT	CAISEYQNTEAFF
TRBV27	TRBD1	TRBJ1-2	few	TGTGCCAGCAGTGAAGACCGACAGGGGGGAGGGATATATCGCTTC	CASSEDRQGGGIYRF
TRBV20-1	TRBD1	TRBJ2-3	NA	TGCAGTGCTTTCGACAGGGGGCTAACAGATACGCAGTATTTT	CSAFDRGLTDTQYF
TRBV20-1	NA	TRBJ2-2	many	TGCAGTGCTAGCTGGGCCAGATCCACCGGGGAGCTGTTTTTT	CSASWARSTGELFF
TRBV20-1	NA	TRBJ2-5	many	TGCAGTGCTAGAGATTTCAGGGTGGAGACCCAGTACTTC	CSARDFRVETQYF
TRBV19	NA	TRBJ1-4	many	TGTGCCAGTGGTCAGGGGAGGTCTAATGAAAAACTGTTTTTT	CASGQGRSNEKLFF
TRBV20-1	NA	TRBJ2-3	many	TGCAGTGCTAGACCCCAGCGGAGCTCAAACACAGATACGCAGTATTTT	CSARPQRSSNTDTQYF
TRBV20-1	NA	TRBJ2-2	NA	TGCAGTGCTCACGGGGCCTCGTCCGGGGAGCTGTTTTTT	CSAHGASSGELFF
TRBV11-2	NA	TRBJ2-7	once	TGTGCCAGCAGCTTGCCGGGGTTGGGTGTCTACGAGCAGTACTTC	CASSLPGLGVYEQYF
TRBV20-1	NA	TRBJ1-2	NA	TGCAGTGCTAGAGTCACCAGGGGTCACTATGGCTACACCTTC	CSARVTRGHYGYTF
TRBV6-5	NA	TRBJ1-6	NA	TGTGCCAGCAGTTACTCGGGATTGGGGGGTTCACCCCTCCACTTT	CASSYSGLGGSPLHF
TRBV20-1	NA	TRBJ1-1	many	TGCAGTGCTAGAGTCCCTACAGCGAACACTGAAGCTTTCTTT	CSARVPTANTEAFF
TRBV11-2	NA	TRBJ2-7	many	TGTGCCAGCAGCTCCTATAGCCTCGCAAACTACGAGCAGTACTTC	CASSSYSLANYEQYF
TRBV5-6	TRBD2	TRBJ2-3	NA	TGTGCCAGCAGCTCCCTGTCGGCTAGCGGGAGAGTAGATACGCAGTATTTT	CASSSLSASGRVDTQYF
TRBV12-3/TRBV12-4	NA	TRBJ1-6	many	TGTGCCAGCAGCTTGGGCAGGTACACCTATAATTCACCCCTCCACTTT	CASSLGRYTYNSPLHF